This T cell receptor beta chain came from a study of T cell responses to AZD1222 COVID-19 vaccine. Study results and caveats: Among those given AZD1222, only six were seropositive at baseline. Recipients of two AZD1222 doses showed rising Spike-specific TCR breadth and depth. No repertoire was sampled before or during the peak T cell response, only after it. The reported proportion of spike-specific TCRs targeting unmutated variant regions was nearly half.

This clone has just one count. The antigen is unknown. Clones were sequenced by immunoSEQ multiplex PCR, and TCRdb holds only the in-frame ones, with some missing. This sample has 70,000 to 95,000 clones, with about 88% found just once. J gave up 1 base and V 5 bases, and 5 bases lay outside the gene matches. CDR1 SEHNR and CDR2 FQNEAQ come from the germline V gene (reference sequence). The CDR3 runs to 15 residues. The rearrangement links TRBV7-9 to TRBJ1-5; 7 bases align to TRBD1. The origin of this receptor is an adult who received the AZD1222 COVID-19 vaccine. The source was peripheral blood, collected 28 days after the second AZD1222 dose. For the CDR3, the DNA is TGTGCCAGCAGCCCCCCGGGACAGAGCAATCAGCCCCAGCATTTT. This codes for CASSPPGQSNQPQHF.